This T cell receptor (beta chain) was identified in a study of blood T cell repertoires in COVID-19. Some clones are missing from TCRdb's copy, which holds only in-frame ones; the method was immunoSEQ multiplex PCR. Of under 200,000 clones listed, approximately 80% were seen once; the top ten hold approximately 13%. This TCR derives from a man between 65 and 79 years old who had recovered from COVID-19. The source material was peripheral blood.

The CDR3 loop is CASSQANRDRANTIYF. The CDR3 nucleotides are TGCGCCAGCAGTCAGGCGAACCGGGACAGGGCGAACACCATATATTTT. The chain has TRBV23-1 and TRBJ1-3; 9 bases align to TRBD1. TRBV23-1 counts as an open reading frame of uncertain function. CDR3 length: 16 residues. The V segment lost 3 bases and the J segment 7 bases; nucleotides outside the gene matches: 10.